A selection of T cell receptor beta chains follows, all from one sample in a study of graft-versus-host responses after intestinal transplantation. Generated by immunoSEQ multiplex PCR, the TCRdb table keeps only in-frame clones and is missing some. The sample lists around 120,000 clones, over 80% occurring once. These receptors have no identified antigens. The sequenced sample was unstimulated CD4+ T cells sorted from spleen or lymph node cells, obtained before intestinal transplant. These receptors originate from a human donor who received an intestinal transplant. The CDR3 runs from the conserved cysteine through the conserved F or W. Each record gives: clone size, D gene, V gene, J gene, CDR3 protein, CDR3 DNA. A D gene is named only where the DNA matches it firmly. Where a row states a size, it is once, few, many or the class of an expanded clone; other rows omit it.

size: .; D: TRBD1; V: TRBV4-1; J: TRBJ2-1; CDR3: CASSQPGQGNSMSSYNEQFF; DNA: TGCGCCAGCAGCCAACCGGGACAGGGCAACTCAATGAGCTCCTACAATGAGCAGTTCTTC
size: .; D: TRBD1; V: TRBV9; J: TRBJ1-2; CDR3: CASSQDVRTGGGYTF; DNA: TGTGCCAGCAGCCAAGATGTGCGGACAGGGGGCGGCTACACCTTC
size: .; D: TRBD2; V: TRBV14; J: TRBJ2-1; CDR3: CASSQKLAGDSNEQFF; DNA: TGTGCCAGCAGCCAAAAACTAGCGGGAGACAGCAATGAGCAGTTCTTC
size: .; D: TRBD2; V: TRBV11-2; J: TRBJ2-1; CDR3: CASSQIAGVGNEQFF; DNA: TGTGCCAGCAGCCAGATAGCGGGAGTGGGTAATGAGCAGTTCTTC
size: .; D: .; V: TRBV10-3; J: TRBJ2-7; CDR3: CATGTSVPQYEQYF; DNA: TGTGCCACAGGGACCTCGGTCCCCCAGTACGAGCAGTACTTC
size: .; D: .; V: TRBV6-5; J: TRBJ2-7; CDR3: CASSTDRTSYEQYF; DNA: TGTGCCAGCAGTACAGACAGGACCTCCTACGAGCAGTACTTC
size: .; D: TRBD2; V: TRBV2; J: TRBJ2-7; CDR3: CASRDSGSGYEQYF; DNA: TGTGCCAGCAGGGATAGCGGGAGTGGATACGAGCAGTACTTC
size: .; D: .; V: TRBV7-2; J: TRBJ1-5; CDR3: CASSLAISGFESQHF; DNA: TGTGCCAGCAGCTTAGCGATCTCAGGTTTCGAATCCCAGCATTTT
size: .; D: TRBD1; V: TRBV18; J: TRBJ2-1; CDR3: CASSLPGTASYNEQFF; DNA: TGTGCCAGCTCCCTCCCCGGGACAGCCTCCTACAATGAGCAGTTCTTC
size: .; D: TRBD1; V: TRBV18; J: TRBJ1-1; CDR3: CASSPLVGTGGGLDTEAFF; DNA: TGTGCCAGCTCACCTTTAGTCGGGACAGGGGGTGGGCTGGACACTGAAGCTTTCTTT
size: .; D: .; V: TRBV5-1; J: TRBJ1-1; CDR3: CASSLAGGITEAFF; DNA: TGCGCCAGCAGCTTGGCCGGGGGGATCACTGAAGCTTTCTTT
size: .; D: TRBD1; V: TRBV7-6; J: TRBJ2-7; CDR3: CASSLGTGAPSSYEQYF; DNA: TGTGCCAGCAGCTTAGGGACAGGGGCTCCAAGCTCCTACGAGCAGTACTTC
size: .; D: .; V: TRBV5-1; J: TRBJ2-6; CDR3: CASSSVDGANVLTF; DNA: TGCGCCAGCAGCTCCGTAGACGGGGCCAACGTCCTGACTTTC
size: .; D: TRBD2; V: TRBV27; J: TRBJ2-1; CDR3: CASSYLSGLADYNEQFF; DNA: TGTGCCAGCAGTTACTTGTCGGGGCTAGCGGATTACAATGAGCAGTTCTTC
size: .; D: .; V: TRBV5-4; J: TRBJ2-6; CDR3: CASSNAGSGANVLTF; DNA: TGTGCCAGCAGCAATGCTGGCTCTGGGGCCAACGTCCTGACTTTC
size: .; D: .; V: TRBV7-7; J: TRBJ2-5; CDR3: CASSKSRGRGQETQYF; DNA: TGTGCTAGCAGCAAGAGTCGGGGGCGCGGGCAAGAGACCCAGTACTTC
size: .; D: .; V: TRBV28; J: TRBJ1-5; CDR3: CASSLYPGSQPQHF; DNA: TGTGCCAGCAGTTTATATCCGGGCTCGCAGCCCCAGCATTTT
size: .; D: .; V: TRBV28; J: TRBJ2-6; CDR3: CASLYSGANVLTF; DNA: TGTGCCAGCCTCTACTCTGGGGCCAACGTCCTGACTTTC
size: .; D: .; V: TRBV10-1; J: TRBJ2-7; CDR3: CASSKGGSDSYEQYF; DNA: TGCGCCAGCAGCAAAGGGGGGTCCGATTCCTACGAGCAGTACTTC
size: .; D: .; V: TRBV7-6; J: TRBJ1-2; CDR3: CASSLGPLVSENGYTF; DNA: TGTGCCAGCAGCTTAGGGCCGCTCGTGTCGGAGAATGGCTACACCTTC
size: few; D: .; V: TRBV14; J: TRBJ1-1; CDR3: CASSLLETTEAFF; DNA: TGTGCCAGCAGCCTTCTGGAGACAACTGAAGCTTTCTTT
size: .; D: .; V: TRBV6-6; J: TRBJ1-2; CDR3: CASRPAEALHLQGYTF; DNA: TGTGCCAGCAGGCCGGCGGAGGCCCTCCATTTACAGGGCTACACCTTC
size: .; D: TRBD2; V: TRBV7-8; J: TRBJ2-7; CDR3: CASSLVSLAGEQYF; DNA: TGTGCCAGCAGCTTAGTGTCACTAGCGGGGGAGCAGTACTTC
size: once; D: .; V: TRBV9; J: TRBJ2-5; CDR3: CASSPGDLVGTQYF; DNA: TGTGCCAGCAGCCCTGGGGACCTGGTGGGGACCCAGTACTTC
size: .; D: TRBD2; V: TRBV7-2; J: TRBJ2-7; CDR3: CASSPTTSKQYF; DNA: TGTGCCAGCAGCCCGACGACTAGCAAGCAGTACTTC
size: .; D: .; V: TRBV28; J: TRBJ1-5; CDR3: CASSIRTPGPQHF; DNA: TGTGCCAGCAGTATCCGGACCCCGGGTCCCCAGCATTTT
size: .; D: TRBD2; V: TRBV6-1; J: TRBJ2-1; CDR3: CASTEAGVNRPEQFF; DNA: TGTGCCAGCACCGAAGCGGGAGTGAATCGGCCGGAGCAGTTCTTC
size: .; D: .; V: TRBV11-3; J: TRBJ1-1; CDR3: CASSLEVRGVGTEAFF; DNA: TGTGCCAGCAGCTTAGAGGTCAGGGGTGTCGGCACTGAAGCTTTCTTT
size: .; D: .; V: TRBV19; J: TRBJ2-2; CDR3: CASSQPGELFF; DNA: TGTGCCAGTAGCCAACCCGGGGAGCTGTTTTTT
size: .; D: .; V: TRBV11-2; J: TRBJ2-7; CDR3: CASSLKTFYEQYF; DNA: TGTGCCAGCAGCTTAAAGACATTCTACGAGCAGTACTTC
size: .; D: .; V: TRBV28; J: TRBJ1-3; CDR3: CASSPGGAGGNTIYF; DNA: TGTGCCAGCAGCCCCGGGGGGGCGGGGGGCAACACCATATATTTT
size: .; D: .; V: TRBV9; J: TRBJ1-2; CDR3: CASSGGLANYGYTF; DNA: TGTGCCAGCAGCGGTGGGTTAGCGAACTATGGCTACACCTTC
size: .; D: TRBD2; V: TRBV5-4; J: TRBJ2-5; CDR3: CASSPSTSGRETQYF; DNA: TGTGCCAGCAGCCCTTCGACTAGCGGTAGAGAGACCCAGTACTTC
size: .; D: .; V: TRBV5-1; J: TRBJ2-1; CDR3: CASSSSNEQFF; DNA: TGCGCCAGCAGCTCTAGCAATGAGCAGTTCTTC
size: .; D: TRBD2; V: TRBV29-1; J: TRBJ2-7; CDR3: CSVEEGTSGFTYEQYF; DNA: TGCAGCGTTGAAGAGGGTACTAGCGGATTTACCTACGAGCAGTACTTC
size: .; D: .; V: TRBV7-9; J: TRBJ1-3; CDR3: CASSVMTRNSGNTIYF; DNA: TGTGCCAGCAGCGTAATGACACGCAACTCTGGAAACACCATATATTTT
size: .; D: TRBD2; V: TRBV5-8; J: TRBJ2-5; CDR3: CASSLARTRWQETQYF; DNA: TGTGCCAGCAGCTTGGCTCGGACTAGATGGCAAGAGACCCAGTACTTC
size: .; D: .; V: TRBV6-5; J: TRBJ1-2; CDR3: CASRPPSLGYTF; DNA: TGTGCCAGCAGACCCCCGTCCCTTGGCTACACCTTC
size: .; D: .; V: TRBV7-3; J: TRBJ2-7; CDR3: CASSLGRSYEQYF; DNA: TGTGCCAGCAGCTTAGGCAGGAGCTACGAGCAGTACTTC
size: .; D: TRBD2; V: TRBV6-5; J: TRBJ2-7; CDR3: CASRTWGGVTYEQYF; DNA: TGTGCCAGCAGGACATGGGGAGGGGTAACCTACGAGCAGTACTTC
size: .; D: .; V: TRBV9; J: TRBJ1-1; CDR3: CASSVVPGTAAEIF; DNA: TGTGCCAGCAGCGTAGTTCCGGGTACCGCCGCTGAGATCTTT
size: few; D: .; V: TRBV7-9; J: TRBJ1-1; CDR3: CASTLGPRTEAFF; DNA: TGTGCCAGCACCCTCGGTCCGAGGACTGAAGCTTTCTTT
size: .; D: TRBD1; V: TRBV4-1; J: TRBJ2-7; CDR3: CASSQETFRDRGEQYF; DNA: TGCGCCAGCAGCCAAGAAACCTTCAGGGACAGGGGCGAGCAGTACTTC
size: .; D: .; V: TRBV11-2; J: TRBJ2-7; CDR3: CASSFDSRREQYF; DNA: TGTGCCAGCAGCTTTGATTCTCGACGCGAGCAGTACTTC
size: .; D: TRBD1; V: TRBV11-2; J: TRBJ2-7; CDR3: CASSLGSRDRGYEQYF; DNA: TGTGCCAGCAGCTTAGGATCCAGGGACAGGGGCTACGAGCAGTACTTC
size: .; D: .; V: TRBV5-1; J: TRBJ2-3; CDR3: CASSLAFQAHTDTQYF; DNA: TGCGCCAGCAGCTTGGCCTTCCAGGCCCATACAGATACGCAGTATTTT
size: .; D: .; V: TRBV18; J: TRBJ1-1; CDR3: CASTLSYEHQRLNTEAFF; DNA: TGTGCCAGCACGCTCTCATACGAACACCAGAGATTGAACACTGAAGCTTTCTTT
size: few; D: TRBD2; V: TRBV5-1; J: TRBJ2-1; CDR3: CASSWTSGSSYNEQFF; DNA: TGCGCCAGCAGCTGGACTAGCGGAAGCTCCTACAATGAGCAGTTCTTC
size: .; D: .; V: TRBV5-1; J: TRBJ2-5; CDR3: CASSPGFQETQYF; DNA: TGCGCCAGCAGCCCAGGGTTCCAAGAGACCCAGTACTTC
size: once; D: .; V: TRBV6-5; J: TRBJ2-7; CDR3: CASSYSSAEAYEQYF; DNA: TGTGCCAGCAGTTACTCCAGCGCAGAGGCCTACGAGCAGTACTTC
size: .; D: TRBD2; V: TRBV9; J: TRBJ2-1; CDR3: CASSAPRAGGLYNEQFF; DNA: TGTGCCAGCAGCGCCCCGCGGGCGGGGGGACTCTACAATGAGCAGTTCTTC
size: .; D: .; V: TRBV5-1; J: TRBJ2-5; CDR3: CASSLVYHGDLKETQYF; DNA: TGCGCCAGCAGCTTGGTGTATCACGGAGACCTGAAAGAGACCCAGTACTTC
size: .; D: TRBD2; V: TRBV27; J: TRBJ2-1; CDR3: CASGISGRAQFF; DNA: TGTGCCAGCGGCATTAGCGGGAGGGCCCAGTTCTTC